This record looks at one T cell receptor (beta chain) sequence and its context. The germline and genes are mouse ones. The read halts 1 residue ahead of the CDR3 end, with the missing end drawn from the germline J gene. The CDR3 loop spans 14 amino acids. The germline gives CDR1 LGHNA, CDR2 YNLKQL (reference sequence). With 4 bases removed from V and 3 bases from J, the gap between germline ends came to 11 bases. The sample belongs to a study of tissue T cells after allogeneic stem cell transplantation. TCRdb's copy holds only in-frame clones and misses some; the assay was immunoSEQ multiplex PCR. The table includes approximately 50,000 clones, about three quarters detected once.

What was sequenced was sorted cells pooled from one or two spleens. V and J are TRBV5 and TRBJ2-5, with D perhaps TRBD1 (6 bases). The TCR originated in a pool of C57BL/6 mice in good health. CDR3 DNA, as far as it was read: TGTGCCAGCAGCCCACAGGGAGATCAAGACACCCAGTAC. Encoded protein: CASSPQGDQDTQY. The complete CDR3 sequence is CASSPQGDQDTQYF.